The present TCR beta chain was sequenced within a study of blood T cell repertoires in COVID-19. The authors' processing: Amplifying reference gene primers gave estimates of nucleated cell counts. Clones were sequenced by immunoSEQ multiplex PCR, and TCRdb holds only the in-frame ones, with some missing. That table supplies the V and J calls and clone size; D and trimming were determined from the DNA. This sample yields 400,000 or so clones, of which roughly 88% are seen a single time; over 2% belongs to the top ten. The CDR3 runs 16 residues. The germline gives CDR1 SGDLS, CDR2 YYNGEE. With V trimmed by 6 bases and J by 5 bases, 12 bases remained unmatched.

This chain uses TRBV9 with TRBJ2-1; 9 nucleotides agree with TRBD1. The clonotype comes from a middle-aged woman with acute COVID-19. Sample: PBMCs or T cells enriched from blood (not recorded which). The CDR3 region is CASTLTGTGRHNEQFF. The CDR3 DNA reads TGTGCCAGCACCCTAACCGGGACAGGGAGGCACAATGAGCAGTTCTTC.